Here is one TCR beta chain with its context. Clones were sequenced by immunoSEQ multiplex PCR, and TCRdb holds only the in-frame ones, with some missing. The sample has 70,000 to 100,000 clones, roughly 86% seen once. This entry comes from a study of identifying expanded T cells in peripheral blood. The receptor's source is a person aged 18-70 years in good health. Sequencing input: blood.

The CDR3 bases are TGTGCCAGCAGGAAAACCGGGACAGGGGTCTATGGCTACACCTTC. This codes for CASRKTGTGVYGYTF. The J gene is TRBJ1-2, the V gene TRBV6-6; 10 bases line up with TRBD1. The CDR3 covers 15 residues. CDR1 and CDR2 (germline): MNHNY, SVGAGI (reference sequence). J gave up 4 bases and V 6 bases, and 8 bases lay outside the gene matches.